This entry lists 32 T cell receptor beta chains sequenced from one sample in a study of technical replicates of blood from a handful of donors. The table came from immunoSEQ multiplex PCR; TCRdb's copy has only in-frame clones and leaves some out. The sample holds about 54,000 clones, around 95% seen once. Sequences were obtained from T cells isolated from PBMCs. Receptor source: a human donor in good health.

DNA of the CDR3: TGCGCCAGCAGCTCGGGACAGGGTGTTAGAAAACTGTTTTTT. Translating it yields CASSSGQGVRKLFF. This sequence joins TRBV5-1 and TRBJ1-4; TRBD1 matches 9 bases. Germline trimming cut 3 bases from V and 10 bases from J; bases unmatched to any gene: 7. This CDR3 region has 14 residues. Germline lookup yields CDR1 SGHRS and CDR2 YFSETQ.

This clone occurred once. This rearrangement joins TRBV28 to TRBJ2-1; D gene unclear. Per the germline V gene, CDR1 is MDHEN and CDR2 is SYDVKM. CDR3 length: 14 amino acids. V was shortened by 6 bases and J by 4 bases, with 13 bases between the two germline ends. This CDR3 is CASRALARYNEQFF. CDR3 sequence (DNA): TGTGCCAGCAGGGCACTGGCGCGGTACAATGAGCAGTTCTTC.

The rearrangement uses TRBV5-1 and TRBJ2-1; 8 nucleotides match TRBD1. The CDR3 sequence is 15 residues long. The germline V gene encodes CDR1 SGHRS and CDR2 YFSETQ. V lost 5 bases, J lost 6 bases, and 10 bases stayed unmatched. The CDR3 region has the DNA TGCGCCAGCAGAGGGGAACAGGGGGTGATCAATGAGCAGTTCTTC. As protein: CASRGEQGVINEQFF.

This chain uses TRBV12-5 with TRBJ2-2; 9 bases map to TRBD1. CDR3 length equals 18 residues. Germline CDR1 and CDR2: LGHNT and FRNRAP. The junction had 9 bases not matched to a gene; V was cut back by 0 bases and J by 4 bases. CDR3 in DNA: TGTGCTAGTGGTTTGGTAACGGGACAGGGCTTGGGCACCGGGGAGCTGTTTTTT. It specifies CASGLVTGQGLGTGELFF.

This clone was counted a single time. V usage is TRBV7-9 and J usage is TRBJ1-4, with D possibly matching TRBD1 (6 bases). Germline CDR1 and CDR2: SEHNR and FQNEAQ (reference sequence). The CDR3 covers 13 residues. Trimming removed 6 bases at V and 5 bases at J, with 10 bases between. The CDR3 nucleotides are TGTGCCAGCAGTCCTGGACAGAATGAAAAACTGTTTTTT. This codes for CASSPGQNEKLFF.

The chain employs TRBV6-5 and TRBJ1-5, with D perhaps matching TRBD1 (5 bases). CDR3 length equals 15 residues. Per the germline V gene, CDR1 is MNHEY and CDR2 is SVGAGI. V was shortened by 2 bases and J by 2 bases, with 10 bases between the two germline ends. CDR3 residues: CASSYRRDGNQPQHF. CDR3 nucleotide sequence: TGTGCCAGCAGTTACCGCAGGGATGGCAATCAGCCCCAGCATTTT.

The chain carries TRBV18 and TRBJ1-4; perhaps TRBD1 as D (6 bases). Germline V gene lookup returns CDR1 KGHSH and CDR2 LQKENI. Trimming shortened V by 3 bases and J by 8 bases, and 13 bases separated the two germline ends. This CDR3 is 14 amino acids long. The CDR3 sequence: CASSPTGPREKLFF. In nucleotides, the CDR3 is TGTGCCAGCTCACCTACAGGGCCCAGGGAAAAACTGTTTTTT.

The chain links TRBV5-4 to TRBJ1-4, with 10 bases that match TRBD1. The germline CDR1 and CDR2 sequences are SGHNT and YYREEE (reference sequence). CDR3 length equals 15 residues. V lost 4 bases to trimming and J lost 8 bases; unmatched junction nucleotides: 8. The CDR3 DNA reads TGTGCCAGCAGCGTCCGGGACAGGGGTTACGAAAAACTGTTTTTT. It specifies CASSVRDRGYEKLFF.

The V gene is TRBV5-4, the J gene TRBJ2-5; D is unresolved. Germline V gives CDR1 SGHNT, CDR2 YYREEE (reference sequence). The CDR3 sequence is 14 residues long. V lost 0 bases and J 4 bases, leaving 10 bases between the germline ends. The CDR3: CASSLEAKPETQYF. CDR3 nucleotides: TGTGCCAGCAGCTTGGAAGCCAAACCAGAGACCCAGTACTTC. Full variable domain (remainder filled in from reference TRBV5-4 and TRBJ2-5): ETGVTQSPTHLIKTRGQQVTLRCSSQSGHNTVSWYQQALGQGPQFIFQYYREEENGRGNFPPRFSGLQFPNYSSELNVNALELDDSALYLCASSLEAKPETQYFGPGTRLLVL.

V gene TRBV7-6 combines with J gene TRBJ2-1; 9 bases agree with TRBD1. This CDR3 region has 13 residues. The germline CDR1 and CDR2 sequences are SGHVS and FNYEAQ. The trim removed 4 bases at V and 5 bases at J, leaving 0 bases unmatched. The CDR3, as DNA: TGTGCCAGCAGCTGGACAGGGGACAATGAGCAGTTCTTC. Encoded protein: CASSWTGDNEQFF.

The J gene is TRBJ2-7, the V gene TRBV5-6, with D possibly matching TRBD2 (5 bases). V was clipped by 5 bases and J by 2 bases, with 14 bases between them. Germline V CDR1 and CDR2: SGHDT, YYEEEE. This CDR3 contains 14 residues. DNA of the CDR3: TGTGCCAGCAGTATAGGGAGCGGCGCCTACGAGCAGTACTTC. Protein sequence: CASSIGSGAYEQYF.

This sequence joins TRBV10-3 and TRBJ2-7, with D maybe TRBD1 (6 bases). The V gene lost 11 bases and the J gene lost 2 bases, with 13 bases spanning the gap. This CDR3 has 12 amino acids. Germline assignment: CDR1 ENHRY and CDR2 SYGVKD. The CDR3 sequence: CASRGGAYEQYF. The CDR3 region has the DNA TGTGCCTCCAGGGGCGGAGCCTACGAGCAGTACTTC.

The chain uses TRBV10-3 and TRBJ1-1; perhaps TRBD1 as D (6 bases). The V end was cut by 11 bases, the J end by 0 bases, with 13 bases between. The germline V gene encodes CDR1 ENHRY and CDR2 SYGVKD. The CDR3 consists of 13 residues. The CDR3, as DNA: TGTGCCGCGGGCGGACAGTTGAACACTGAAGCTTTCTTT. It translates to CAAGGQLNTEAFF.

The chain uses TRBV29-1 and TRBJ1-1; 10 bases are shared with TRBD1. After removal of 6 bases from V and 5 bases from J, the junction contained 12 bases not matched to a gene. The CDR3 loop spans 15 amino acids. The germline V gene has CDR1 SQVTM and CDR2 ANQGSEA. The CDR3 region is CSVGRQGAGGTEAFF. The CDR3 DNA reads TGCAGCGTGGGAAGACAGGGGGCTGGGGGGACTGAAGCTTTCTTT.

The chain combines TRBV7-9 with TRBJ2-1; D is perhaps TRBD2 (5 bases). CDR1 is SEHNR and CDR2 is FQNEAQ in the germline V gene (reference sequence). The CDR3 contains 16 residues. The V end lost 5 bases, the J end lost 2 bases, and 16 bases lay between the germline ends. The CDR3 reads CASSPGTGSTYNEQFF. The CDR3 coding sequence is TGTGCCAGCAGCCCGGGAACGGGAAGCACCTACAATGAGCAGTTCTTC.

The chain has TRBV28 and TRBJ2-7; D remains ambiguous. V shed 2 bases and J shed 2 bases, with 7 bases lying between them. CDR3 length equals 13 residues. Germline V gives CDR1 MDHEN, CDR2 SYDVKM. CDR3 protein: CASSLHRAYEQYF. Written as DNA, the CDR3 is TGTGCCAGCAGTTTACACCGAGCCTACGAGCAGTACTTC.

J is TRBJ1-2 and V is TRBV6-5; D might be TRBD1 (5 bases). CDR1 MNHEY and CDR2 SVGAGI come from the germline V gene. The CDR3 contains 15 residues. Trimming removed 7 bases at V and 6 bases at J, with 21 bases between. The CDR3 DNA follows: TGTGCCAGCATGGGGCGGGAAACTCTCCTTGATGGCTACACCTTC. Translation gives CASMGRETLLDGYTF.

The chain carries TRBV18 and TRBJ2-1, with 15 bases aligning to TRBD2. The CDR3 is 15 amino acids. Germline assignment: CDR1 KGHSH and CDR2 LQKENI. V lost 2 bases and J lost 7; bases outside the gene matches: 0. As DNA, the CDR3 is TGTGCCAGCTCACCAGGGACTAGCGGGGGGAATGAGCAGTTCTTC. Translating gives CASSPGTSGGNEQFF.

The chain is built from TRBV5-1 and TRBJ2-5; TRBD2 matches at 12 bases. The length of the CDR3 is 17 residues. CDR1 and CDR2 (germline): SGHRS, YFSETQ. The J segment lost 0 bases and the V segment lost 3 bases, leaving 6 bases of the junction unmatched. The CDR3 coding sequence is TGCGCCAGCAGCTCGGGACTAGCGGGCATGTACCAAGAGACCCAGTACTTC. Encoded protein: CASSSGLAGMYQETQYF.

The rearrangement uses TRBV28 and TRBJ2-1, with TRBD2 identical over 7 bases. Germline V CDR1 and CDR2: MDHEN, SYDVKM. V shed 6 bases, J shed 0 bases, and the junction held 8 bases outside the gene matches. The CDR3 loop spans 16 amino acids. CDR3 nucleotides: TGTGCCAGCAGAGGATCTAGCGGAAGCTCCTACAATGAGCAGTTCTTC. Translated: CASRGSSGSSYNEQFF.

The rearrangement uses TRBV28 and TRBJ2-3, with TRBD2 identical over 13 bases. The CDR3 contains 17 residues. V was clipped by 6 bases and J by 2 bases; unmatched bases: 8. Germline lookup yields CDR1 MDHEN and CDR2 SYDVKM. Here the CDR3 DNA reads TGTGCCAGCAGCCAACCCGGACTAGCGGGAGTCACAGATACGCAGTATTTT. It specifies CASSQPGLAGVTDTQYF.

The J gene is TRBJ1-4, the V gene TRBV11-2; 7 bases are a match to TRBD1. The CDR3 loop spans 14 amino acids. The V gene's germline CDR1 is SGHAT and CDR2 FQNNGV. Trimming cost V 3 bases and J 3 bases; bases outside gene matches: 1. The CDR3 DNA reads as TGTGCCAGCAGCTTTACAGGGGCTAATGAAAAACTGTTTTTT. The encoded protein is CASSFTGANEKLFF.

The chain combines TRBV28 with TRBJ2-7; 9 bases agree with TRBD2. The CDR3 has 16 residues. V was clipped by 0 bases and J by 3 bases; unmatched bases: 6. CDR1 MDHEN and CDR2 SYDVKM come from the germline V gene. The DNA of the CDR3 is TGTGCCAGCAGTTTATGCTGGCGGGAGGGGTGCTACGAGCAGTACTTC. Translated: CASSLCWREGCYEQYF.

V usage is TRBV14 and J usage is TRBJ2-7; 8 bases fit TRBD1. J lost 5 bases, V lost 3 bases, and 3 bases had no gene match. CDR3 length: 13 amino acids. Germline CDR1 is SGHDN and CDR2 is FVKESK. CDR3 amino acids: CASSQAGGNEQYF. The CDR3 coding sequence is TGTGCCAGCAGCCAGGCAGGGGGCAACGAGCAGTACTTC.

V gene TRBV7-9 combines with J gene TRBJ1-1; D perhaps matches TRBD1 (6 bases). Trimming removed 0 bases from V and 8 bases from J, with 7 bases in between. The CDR3 consists of 12 residues. Germline assignment: CDR1 SEHNR and CDR2 FQNEAQ (reference sequence). The CDR3 loop is CASSLADREAFF. The CDR3 DNA follows: TGTGCCAGCAGCTTAGCAGACAGGGAAGCTTTCTTT.

V usage is TRBV14 and J usage is TRBJ1-2, with 7 nucleotides matching TRBD1. V was pared by 1 base and J by 3 bases, with 5 bases of the junction left unmatched. Germline loops: CDR1 SGHDN, CDR2 FVKESK. The length of the CDR3 is 15 residues. Here the CDR3 DNA reads TGTGCCAGCAGCCAAGGTCGACAGGGAGACTATGGCTACACCTTC. Translation: CASSQGRQGDYGYTF.

The rearrangement links TRBV5-1 to TRBJ1-1; TRBD1 aligns across 8 bases. The CDR3 contains 16 residues. Germline V gene data show CDR1 as SGHRS and CDR2 as YFSETQ. Losses at the gene ends were 2 bases for V and 0 bases for J; bases not matched to a gene: 6. The CDR3 region is CASSFRQGPMNTEAFF. CDR3 DNA: TGCGCCAGCAGCTTCCGACAGGGGCCAATGAACACTGAAGCTTTCTTT.

V usage is TRBV5-5 and J usage is TRBJ2-4, with D possibly matching TRBD1 (5 bases). From germline, CDR1 is SGHKS and CDR2 YYEKEE (reference sequence). Deletions cut 4 bases from V and 6 bases from J, with 8 bases between. The CDR3 runs to 12 residues. DNA for the CDR3: TGTGCCAGCAGCCGGACACGAAACATTCAGTACTTC. This codes for CASSRTRNIQYF.

V is TRBV11-2 and J is TRBJ1-2; TRBD1 matches 7 bases. This CDR3 has 17 residues. CDR1 SGHAT and CDR2 FQNNGV come from the germline V gene. V trimming: 0 bases; J trimming: 2 bases; junction bases outside the gene matches: 9. For the CDR3, the DNA is TGTGCCAGCAGCTTAGATGGCAGAAGGGGGCGAAACTATGGCTACACCTTC. Protein product: CASSLDGRRGRNYGYTF.

This chain uses TRBV6-6 with TRBJ1-5, with a tentative D call TRBD1 (6 bases). Per germline, CDR1 MNHNY and CDR2 SVGAGI (reference sequence). V lost 6 bases to trimming and J lost 4 bases, with 16 bases between them. The length of the CDR3 is 15 residues. In DNA form, the CDR3 reads TGTGCCAGCAGGATACAGGGATTAGGGAATCAGCCCCAGCATTTT. This translates into CASRIQGLGNQPQHF.

The chain uses TRBV5-4 and TRBJ2-2; TRBD2 is a possible D gene (7 bases). The CDR3 loop spans 15 amino acids. The V gene's germline CDR1 is SGHNT and CDR2 YYREEE (reference sequence). Deletions cut 0 bases from V and 6 bases from J, with 12 bases between. CDR3 residues: CASSLEQGGAGELFF. DNA for the CDR3: TGTGCCAGCAGCTTGGAACAGGGAGGGGCCGGGGAGCTGTTTTTT.

The CDR3 nucleotides are TGCAGTGCTAGTCTTAGGGGCGAGCAGTACTTC. Its protein is CSASLRGEQYF. V and J are TRBV20-1 and TRBJ2-7; a possible D gene is TRBD1 (5 bases). Trimming stripped 3 bases from V and 6 bases from J, with 9 bases between. The CDR3 is 11 amino acids. Germline assignment: CDR1 DFQATT and CDR2 SNEGSKA (reference sequence).